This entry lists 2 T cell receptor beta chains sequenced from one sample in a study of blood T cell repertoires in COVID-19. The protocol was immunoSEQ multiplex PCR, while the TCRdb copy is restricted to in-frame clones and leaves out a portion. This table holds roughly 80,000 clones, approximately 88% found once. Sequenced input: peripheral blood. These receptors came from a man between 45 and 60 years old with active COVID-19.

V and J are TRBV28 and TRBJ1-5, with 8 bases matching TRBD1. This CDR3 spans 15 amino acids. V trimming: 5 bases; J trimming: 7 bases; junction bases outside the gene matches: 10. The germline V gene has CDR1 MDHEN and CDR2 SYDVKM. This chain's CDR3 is CASSLTGENSQPQHF. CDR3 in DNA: TGTGCCAGCAGTCTGACAGGGGAGAATAGCCAGCCCCAGCATTTT.

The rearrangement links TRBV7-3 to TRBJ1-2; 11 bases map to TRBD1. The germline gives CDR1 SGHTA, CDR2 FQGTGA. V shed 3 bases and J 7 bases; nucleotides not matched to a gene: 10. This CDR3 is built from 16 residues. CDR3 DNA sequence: TGTGCCAGCAGCTTCACCGGACAGGGGGCCGCGTCTGGCTACACCTTC. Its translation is CASSFTGQGAASGYTF.